These 29 T cell receptor beta chains were all obtained from the same sample, sequenced in a study of T cell responses to AZD1222 COVID-19 vaccine. Sequencing was performed with immunoSEQ multiplex PCR; in TCRdb, only in-frame clones are kept and a portion is missing. The table lists 200,000 or so clones, approximately 94% of them singletons. Sample: peripheral blood, taken 28 days after the second AZD1222 dose. These receptors originate from an adult who received the AZD1222 COVID-19 vaccine.

The rearrangement uses TRBV6-5 and TRBJ1-4, with D tentatively TRBD1 (5 bases). This CDR3 region has 10 residues. V was clipped by 6 bases and J by 15 bases, with 11 bases between them. CDR1 and CDR2 from the germline V gene are MNHEY and SVGAGI. CDR3 in amino acids: CASRDLGVFF. Here the CDR3 DNA reads TGTGCCAGCAGGGACCTAGGGGTGTTTTTT.

The rearrangement links TRBV7-6 to TRBJ1-3; D not certain. Germline V gives CDR1 SGHVS, CDR2 FNYEAQ. This CDR3 spans 16 amino acids. The V end was cut by 2 bases, the J end by 3 bases, with 14 bases between. The CDR3 reads CASSLKSVSFGNTIYF. The CDR3 DNA is TGTGCCAGCAGCTTAAAAAGCGTAAGCTTTGGAAACACCATATATTTT. Filled out from reference TRBV7-6 and TRBJ1-3, the complete variable domain reads GAGVSQSPRYKVTKRGQDVALRCDPISGHVSLYWYRQALGQGPEFLTYFNYEAQQDKSGLPNDRFSAERPEGSISTLTIQRTEQRDSAMYRCASSLKSVSFGNTIYFGEGSWLTVV.

This clone came up once. The chain combines TRBV9 with TRBJ1-1, with a possible D match to TRBD1 (5 bases). V was cut by 3 bases and J by 4 bases, with 16 bases left in between. CDR1 SGDLS and CDR2 YYNGEE come from the germline V gene. This CDR3 spans 15 amino acids. CDR3 sequence reads: CASSAQTERVTEAFF. The CDR3 DNA follows: TGTGCCAGCAGCGCACAGACAGAGCGAGTCACTGAAGCTTTCTTT.

The rearrangement links TRBV5-4 to TRBJ1-4; D is perhaps TRBD1 (5 bases). This CDR3 region has 14 residues. Germline V lookup: CDR1 SGHNT, CDR2 YYREEE (reference sequence). Deletions cut 4 bases from V and 3 bases from J, with 10 bases between. CDR3 sequence reads: CASSPGGANEKLFF. The CDR3 nucleotides read TGTGCCAGCAGCCCCGGGGGAGCTAATGAAAAACTGTTTTTT.

This clone was observed a handful of times. This rearrangement joins TRBV2 to TRBJ2-1; TRBD1 matches at 7 bases. CDR3 length equals 18 residues. J was trimmed by 3 bases and V by 7 bases; bases with no gene match: 18. The V gene's germline CDR1 is SNHLY and CDR2 FYNNEI. The CDR3, as DNA: TGTGCCAGCATCAGGGGACAGCGACCCCTGCTCAGCTACAATGAGCAGTTCTTC. As protein: CASIRGQRPLLSYNEQFF. The full variable domain, its missing parts supplied by reference TRBV2 and TRBJ2-1, is EPEVTQTPSHQVTQMGQEVILRCVPISNHLYFYWYRQILGQKVEFLVSFYNNEISEKSEIFDDQFSVERPDGSNFTLKIRSTKLEDSAMYFCASIRGQRPLLSYNEQFFGPGTRLTVL.

The rearrangement links TRBV19 to TRBJ2-6; 7 bases match TRBD1. V gave up 8 bases and J gave up 0 bases; unmatched junction bases: 10. This CDR3 region has 17 residues. The germline V gene encodes CDR1 LNHDA and CDR2 SQIVND (reference sequence). Here the CDR3 reads CASLGQSPLSGANVLTF. The CDR3 region has the DNA TGTGCCAGTCTGGGACAGTCACCCCTCTCTGGGGCCAACGTCCTGACTTTC.

The rearrangement uses TRBV3-1 (or the pseudogene TRBV3-2) and TRBJ1-2, with D maybe TRBD1 (5 bases). V was pared by 4 bases and J by 6 bases, with 9 bases between. Germline CDR1 LGHDT, CDR2 YNNKEL (reference sequence). This CDR3 spans 12 amino acids. The CDR3 nucleotides read TGTGCCAGCAGCCCGGGGGTTCATGGCTACACCTTC. Its translation is CASSPGVHGYTF.

The chain employs TRBV11-3 and TRBJ2-2; no firm D call. The V gene lost 0 bases and the J gene lost 7 bases, with 12 bases spanning the gap. In germline, CDR1 is SGHNT, CDR2 YENEEA. The CDR3 loop spans 15 amino acids. The CDR3 DNA reads TGTGCCAGCAGCTTAGAAGGATTTGAAGGCGGGGAGCTGTTTTTT. Amino acid sequence: CASSLEGFEGGELFF.

The gene calls are TRBV12-5 and TRBJ1-2, with no clear D. Between the trimmed V and J ends, which lost 6 bases and 2 bases, there was a span of 4 bases. The germline V gene encodes CDR1 LGHNT and CDR2 FRNRAP. The CDR3 is made up of 11 amino acids. The CDR3 DNA reads TGTGCTAGTGGCCAGAACTATGGCTACACCTTC. It encodes CASGQNYGYTF.

V usage is TRBV6-5 and J usage is TRBJ1-3, with D perhaps matching TRBD1 (6 bases). This CDR3 comprises 15 residues. The germline CDR1 and CDR2 sequences are MNHEY and SVGAGI. Trimming pared 2 bases from V and 1 base from J, leaving 9 bases between. The CDR3 here is CASSYKGGSGNTIYF. CDR3 DNA sequence: TGTGCCAGCAGTTACAAGGGGGGTTCTGGAAACACCATATATTTT.

This clone has just one count. This chain connects TRBV11-2 to TRBJ1-5; tentatively, D is TRBD1 (5 bases). CDR3 length: 12 residues. V lost 5 bases and J lost 6, with 8 bases in between. Looked up from germline, CDR1 is SGHAT and CDR2 is FQNNGV. As DNA, the CDR3 is TGTGCCAGCAGCCATGGGGGTCAGCCCCAGCATTTT. Protein: CASSHGGQPQHF.

The rearrangement uses TRBV4-1 and TRBJ2-1; tentatively, D is TRBD1 or TRBD2 (5 bases each). The V gene's germline CDR1 is MGHRA and CDR2 YSYEKL. The V end lost 1 base, the J end lost 2 bases, and 12 bases lay between the germline ends. This CDR3 is built from 16 residues. Here the CDR3 DNA reads TGCGCCAGCAGCCAAGGGCTGGGGGTCGCCTACAATGAGCAGTTCTTC. This sequence encodes CASSQGLGVAYNEQFF.

The genes are TRBV2 and TRBJ2-5, with 8 bases lining up with TRBD2. The junction had 6 bases not matched to a gene; V was cut back by 3 bases and J by 0 bases. The CDR3 extends over 16 amino acids. Germline V gene sequence: CDR1 SNHLY, CDR2 FYNNEI. The CDR3 DNA sequence: TGTGCCAGCAGTGACGGACTAGCAGACTACCAAGAGACCCAGTACTTC. Residues: CASSDGLADYQETQYF.

The genes are TRBV4-1 and TRBJ2-7, with D possibly being TRBD1 (5 bases). The CDR3 is 16 residues long. The V gene lost 0 bases and the J gene lost 4 bases, with 16 bases spanning the gap. Looked up from germline, CDR1 is MGHRA and CDR2 is YSYEKL. The CDR3 sequence: CASSQDRVESRYEQYF. CDR3 nucleotide sequence: TGCGCCAGCAGCCAAGACAGGGTAGAATCTCGGTACGAGCAGTACTTC.

The rearrangement links TRBV4-3 to TRBJ1-1; D unresolved. The ends were cut back, 0 bases at V and 3 bases at J, with 8 bases in the middle. The CDR3 sequence is 14 residues long. Germline V gene lookup returns CDR1 LGHNA and CDR2 YSLEER. The CDR3 sequence is CASSQEGKHTEAFF. In nucleotides, the CDR3 is TGCGCCAGCAGCCAAGAAGGGAAGCACACTGAAGCTTTCTTT.

The chain couples TRBV12-3 or TRBV12-4 to TRBJ2-5, with a weak D call TRBD1 (6 bases). With 8 bases removed from V and 4 bases from J, the gap between germline ends came to 14 bases. This CDR3 has 13 amino acids. Here the CDR3 reads CASATGLRETQYF. The CDR3 DNA is TGTGCCAGCGCGACAGGTCTCCGAGAGACCCAGTACTTC.

This rearrangement joins TRBV12-3 or TRBV12-4 to TRBJ1-4; possible D gene TRBD1, 5 bases. The length of the CDR3 is 13 residues. The germline V and J ends were trimmed by 5 bases and 8 bases, with 12 bases remaining between them. The CDR3 nucleotides read TGTGCCAGCAGTCCCCGGACAAGAGAAAAACTGTTTTTT. Encoded protein: CASSPRTREKLFF.

The V and J genes are TRBV29-1 and TRBJ1-2, with D uncertain. The CDR3 has 16 amino acids. The V gene's germline CDR1 is SQVTM and CDR2 ANQGSEA. V was clipped by 0 bases and J by 2 bases, with 16 bases between them. CDR3 amino acids: CSVEDPGGQSNYGYTF. The CDR3 region has the DNA TGCAGCGTTGAAGATCCGGGTGGGCAGTCGAACTATGGCTACACCTTC.

The CDR3 DNA sequence: TGTGCCAGCAGCTTGTTCAACAGGGACTACGAGCAGTACTTC. As protein: CASSLFNRDYEQYF. V is TRBV5-6 and J is TRBJ2-7, with D possibly TRBD1 on 6 matching bases. The CDR3 totals 14 residues. From germline, CDR1 is SGHDT and CDR2 YYEEEE. Trimming removed 1 base from V and 3 bases from J, with 11 bases in between. Drawing the rest from reference TRBV5-6 and TRBJ2-7, the complete variable domain is DAGVTQSPTHLIKTRGQQVTLRCSPKSGHDTVSWYQQALGQGPQFIFQYYEEEERQRGNFPDRFSGHQFPNYSSELNVNALLLGDSALYLCASSLFNRDYEQYFGPGTRLTVT.

V gene TRBV4-3 combines with J gene TRBJ1-1; 9 nucleotides align to TRBD1. The CDR3 totals 16 residues. CDR1 is LGHNA, CDR2 YSLEER, per germline. Losses at the gene ends were 0 bases for V and 12 bases for J; bases not matched to a gene: 14. The CDR3 loop reads CASSQDRGQGDTKTFF. CDR3 coding DNA: TGCGCCAGCAGCCAAGACCGGGGACAGGGAGACACAAAAACTTTCTTT.

The rearrangement uses TRBV9 and TRBJ1-2, with D possibly being TRBD1 (5 bases). V lost 0 bases to trimming and J lost 3 bases, with 12 bases between them. Looked up from germline, CDR1 is SGDLS and CDR2 is YYNGEE. This CDR3 region has 15 residues. The CDR3 reads CASSVGGAADYGYTF. DNA of the CDR3: TGTGCCAGCAGCGTAGGCGGGGCGGCGGACTATGGCTACACCTTC.

The rearrangement joins TRBV5-6 to TRBJ1-6; TRBD1 might be the D (5 bases). This CDR3 contains 14 residues. Germline-derived CDR1 and CDR2 are SGHDT and YYEEEE. Trimming took 8 bases from V and 8 from J, leaving 17 bases between them. The CDR3 loop is CASLRDGLYSPLHF. As DNA, the CDR3 is TGTGCCAGTCTCCGGGACGGACTATATTCACCCCTCCACTTT.

The chain recombines TRBV5-1 with TRBJ1-5; weak D call: TRBD1 (6 bases). V dropped 4 bases and J dropped 0 bases, with 14 bases sitting between them. The V gene's germline CDR1 is SGHRS and CDR2 YFSETQ. The CDR3 consists of 16 residues. DNA of the CDR3: TGCGCCAGCAGCCCCATCCCAGGGGCTAGCAATCAGCCCCAGCATTTT. Translating gives CASSPIPGASNQPQHF.

V is TRBV6-5 and J is TRBJ1-2; D may be TRBD1 (6 bases). CDR1 is MNHEY and CDR2 is SVGAGI in the germline V gene. The ends were cut back, 9 bases at V and 2 bases at J, with 16 bases in the middle. There are 14 residues in the CDR3. The CDR3 spells CASLPGQDNYGYTF. As DNA, the CDR3 is TGTGCCAGTCTCCCGGGACAAGACAACTATGGCTACACCTTC.

V is TRBV7-9 and J is TRBJ1-1; 7 nucleotides match TRBD1. Germline CDR1 SEHNR, CDR2 FQNEAQ (reference sequence). This CDR3 region has 17 residues. V was pared by 4 bases and J by 1 base, with 12 bases of the junction left unmatched. CDR3 residues: CASSWGDRALSNTEAFF. Written as DNA, the CDR3 is TGTGCCAGCAGCTGGGGCGACAGGGCTCTTTCGAACACTGAAGCTTTCTTT.

This chain's CDR3 is CASSTRGLSNEKLFF. The CDR3 DNA is TGTGCCAGCAGCACCAGGGGGCTGAGTAATGAAAAACTGTTTTTT. This sequence joins TRBV6-5 and TRBJ1-4; 8 nucleotides line up with TRBD1. The CDR3 loop spans 15 amino acids. Germline assignment: CDR1 MNHEY and CDR2 SVGAGI. Trimming at V came to 6 bases and at J to 4 bases, leaving 7 bases not matched to a gene.

The V and J genes are TRBV19 and TRBJ1-5, with D perhaps matching TRBD1 (5 bases). V was clipped by 5 bases and J by 7 bases, with 12 bases between them. This CDR3 is 13 amino acids long. Germline CDR1 and CDR2: LNHDA and SQIVND (reference sequence). This CDR3 is CASSLEGRQPQHF. The CDR3 coding sequence is TGTGCCAGTAGTTTGGAGGGGCGGCAGCCCCAGCATTTT.

V usage is TRBV7-9 and J usage is TRBJ2-7, with 12 nucleotides matching TRBD1. Per germline, CDR1 SEHNR and CDR2 FQNEAQ (reference sequence). The CDR3 runs to 15 residues. V dropped 4 bases and J dropped 4; count of bases not matched to a gene: 5. The CDR3 bases are TGTGCCAGCAGCTCGGGGACAGGGGGCACGTACGAGCAGTACTTC. Translated, it gives CASSSGTGGTYEQYF.

The chain has TRBV7-2 and TRBJ1-4, with 9 bases identical to TRBD1. The junction had 0 bases not matched to a gene; V was cut back by 3 bases and J by 1 base. CDR1 and CDR2 from the germline V gene are SGHTA and FQGNSA. This CDR3 region has 15 residues. Here the CDR3 reads CASSLDRGTNEKLFF. CDR3 nucleotides: TGTGCCAGCAGCTTGGACAGGGGAACTAATGAAAAACTGTTTTTT.